What follows is one T cell receptor beta chain and its context. TCRdb reprocessed the 5' RACE reads with MiXCR, giving one entry per CDR3 protein. The repertoire consists of 300,000 to 350,000 distinct CDR3 sequences, with approximately 19% occurring once and the leading ten covering roughly 21%. The data were obtained in a study of T-cell memory formation after mild COVID-19. This TCR was sampled from a man aged 18 to 35 who had mild COVID-19 (a few samples of this study predate the infection). Cell type and time point are not known. Specimen: PBMCs or a T cell subset sorted from them (not recorded which).

In DNA, the CDR3 is TGTGCCAGCAGCTCCGGACTAGCCCAAGAGACCCAGTACTTC. Its translation is CASSSGLAQETQYF. This chain links TRBV7-2 with TRBJ2-5, with TRBD2 matching over 8 bases. CDR3 length equals 14 residues. Germline loops: CDR1 SGHTA, CDR2 FQGNSA. Trimming removed 4 bases from V and 1 base from J; junction bases left unmatched: 2.